This entry features one TCR beta chain sequence. The table came from immunoSEQ multiplex PCR; TCRdb's copy has only in-frame clones and leaves some out. The sample consists of about 2.4 million clones, around 90% of them appearing once. This entry is derived from a study of shared clonotypes between healthy human individuals. J gave up 3 bases and V 8 bases, and 8 bases lay outside the gene matches. CDR3 size: 14 residues. Germline V gives CDR1 SQVTM, CDR2 ANQGSEA. What was sequenced was naive CD4+ T cells sorted from blood. Sample subset: CD45RA+ positively selected. The sequence came from a man aged 18 to 35 in good health. The chain uses TRBV29-1 and TRBJ2-3, with TRBD2 identical over 10 bases. The DNA of the CDR3 is TGCAGCATCTCTAGCGGGAGTAGGACAGATACGCAGTATTTT. It is translated as CSISSGSRTDTQYF.